Shown below are 25 T cell receptor beta chains from a single sample sequenced in a study of response to subunit inactivated influenza vaccine. TCRdb analysed the RT-PCR reads with MiXCR anew, one entry per CDR3 protein. This sample yields about 540,000 distinct CDR3 sequences, of which 12% to 15% are seen a single time; roughly 10% belongs to the top ten. The specimen comprised PBMCs from blood, sampled about 11 days after vaccination. The receptor source for this set is a man over 45 who received an inactivated influenza vaccine.

The sample holds a few counts of this clonotype. The V and J genes are TRBV7-6 and TRBJ1-3; D unresolved. CDR3 length: 17 residues. From germline, CDR1 is SGHVS and CDR2 FNYEAQ. Trimming took 1 base from V and 0 from J, leaving 13 bases between them. The CDR3 region has the DNA TGTGCCAGCAGCTTAGAATCTGGTCGCAACTCTGGAAACACCATATATTTT. Amino acids: CASSLESGRNSGNTIYF.

This clonotype was seen ten or more times. The chain employs TRBV20-1 and TRBJ2-1; D might be TRBD2 (5 bases). From germline, CDR1 is DFQATT and CDR2 SNEGSKA (reference sequence). The CDR3 has 13 amino acids. Trimming removed 1 base from V and 7 bases from J, with 11 bases in between. This chain's CDR3 is CSARVPGKNEQFF. The CDR3 DNA reads as TGCAGTGCTAGAGTTCCGGGGAAGAATGAGCAGTTCTTC.

This clonotype was seen only a few times. The V and J genes are TRBV29-1 and TRBJ2-1; 8 bases match TRBD2. V was pared by 6 bases and J by 4 bases, with 5 bases of the junction left unmatched. Germline assignment: CDR1 SQVTM and CDR2 ANQGSEA. The CDR3 runs to 13 residues. Written as DNA, the CDR3 is TGCAGCGTGGCCGGGACTAGGTACAATGAGCAGTTCTTC. Its protein product is CSVAGTRYNEQFF.

The chain recombines TRBV12-3 or TRBV12-4 with TRBJ1-2; 8 positions agree with TRBD1. Trimming removed 6 bases from V and 0 bases from J; junction bases left unmatched: 9. The CDR3 has 16 amino acids. In DNA, the CDR3 is TGTGCCAGCAGCTTTGGACAGGGACGGGCTAACTATGGCTACACCTTC. The encoded protein is CASSFGQGRANYGYTF.

This clonotype was seen a handful of times. This chain connects TRBV6-2 or TRBV6-3 to TRBJ2-7; 10 bases line up with TRBD2. This CDR3 spans 15 amino acids. Germline CDR1 reads MNHEY; CDR2 reads SVGEGT. V lost 6 bases, J lost 3 bases, and 8 bases stayed unmatched. The CDR3 nucleotides read TGTGCCAGCAGGGCCGTAGCGGGAGGAGGCTACGAGCAGTACTTC. Its translation: CASRAVAGGGYEQYF.

This clonotype came up many times. CDR3 in amino acids: CASSRTTSNTGELFF. CDR3 nucleotide sequence: TGTGCCAGCAGCCGGACAACATCGAACACCGGGGAGCTGTTTTTT. V gene TRBV7-8 combines with J gene TRBJ2-2; D perhaps matches TRBD1 (5 bases). The V end was cut by 5 bases, the J end by 0 bases, with 10 bases between. The CDR3 is 15 residues long. Germline CDR1 SGHVS, CDR2 FQNEAQ.

The chain couples TRBV10-3 to TRBJ2-7; 8 bases are a match to TRBD1. This CDR3 is built from 15 residues. J gave up 6 bases and V 5 bases, and 12 bases lay outside the gene matches. Per the germline V gene, CDR1 is ENHRY and CDR2 is SYGVKD. CDR3 nucleotide sequence: TGTGCCATCAGTCTACGGGACAGGTTTTTGTCCGAGCAGTACTTC. Translation gives CAISLRDRFLSEQYF.

V gene TRBV18 combines with J gene TRBJ2-2; maybe TRBD1 (5 bases). Trimming stripped 0 bases from V and 0 bases from J, with 11 bases between. This CDR3 has 17 residues. CDR1 is KGHSH and CDR2 is LQKENI in the germline V gene. The CDR3 DNA sequence: TGTGCCAGCTCACCACCTAGGGGAAGCACGAACACCGGGGAGCTGTTTTTT. Protein: CASSPPRGSTNTGELFF.

This clonotype has more than one count but fewer than ten. The chain carries TRBV20-1 and TRBJ1-6; 7 nucleotides line up with TRBD1. CDR1 is DFQATT and CDR2 is SNEGSKA in the germline V gene (reference sequence). This CDR3 has 14 residues. The V segment lost 6 bases and the J segment 5 bases; nucleotides outside the gene matches: 7. The CDR3 protein is CSAMRGLDNSPLHF. In nucleotides, the CDR3 is TGCAGTGCCATGAGGGGGCTAGATAATTCACCCCTCCACTTT.

This chain joins TRBV12-3 or TRBV12-4 and TRBJ2-3; maybe TRBD2 (6 bases). This CDR3 spans 16 amino acids. The ends were cut back, 5 bases at V and 1 base at J, with 16 bases in the middle. CDR3 residues: CASSPGLGGGTDTQYF. DNA for the CDR3: TGTGCCAGCAGTCCCGGTTTGGGGGGAGGCACAGATACGCAGTATTTT.

The genes are TRBV29-1 and TRBJ1-1; possible D gene TRBD1, 6 bases. Germline lookup yields CDR1 SQVTM and CDR2 ANQGSEA. V was cut by 3 bases and J by 5 bases, with 16 bases left in between. CDR3 length: 14 amino acids. The CDR3 DNA reads TGCAGCGTTGATTTCTGGGGGGCCTCTACTGAAGCTTTCTTT. Its protein product is CSVDFWGASTEAFF.

This clonotype was seen only a few times. The CDR3 sequence: CASSLGTVNTGELFF. CDR3 nucleotide sequence: TGTGCCAGCAGCTTAGGCACCGTAAACACCGGGGAGCTGTTTTTT. The chain is built from TRBV7-9 and TRBJ2-2; D not resolved. The CDR3 covers 15 residues. V gave up 1 base and J gave up 2 bases, with 8 bases separating them. Looked up from germline, CDR1 is SEHNR and CDR2 is FQNEAQ (reference sequence).

This clonotype appeared a few times. V gene TRBV3-1 combines with J gene TRBJ2-1; no firm D call. V was clipped by 3 bases and J by 7 bases, with 7 bases between them. CDR3 length: 12 amino acids. The germline V gene encodes CDR1 LGHDT and CDR2 YNNKEL (reference sequence). CDR3 sequence: CASSQPPNEQFF. DNA for the CDR3: TGTGCCAGCAGCCAGCCTCCTAATGAGCAGTTCTTC.

This clonotype has more than one count but fewer than ten. The chain is built from TRBV11-1 and TRBJ2-1; 10 bases fit TRBD1. The length of the CDR3 is 18 residues. After removal of 5 bases from V and 7 bases from J, the junction contained 17 bases not matched to a gene. Per the germline V gene, CDR1 is SGHAT and CDR2 is FQDESV (reference sequence). In DNA, the CDR3 is TGTGCCAGCAGCCCCTGGGGAGCACGGGACAGGGGTAATAATGAGCAGTTCTTC. Its protein product is CASSPWGARDRGNNEQFF.

The gene calls are TRBV7-9 and TRBJ2-7, with TRBD2 identical over 12 bases. V dropped 5 bases and J dropped 4; count of bases not matched to a gene: 6. This CDR3 has 15 residues. Per the germline V gene, CDR1 is SEHNR and CDR2 is FQNEAQ (reference sequence). The CDR3 loop reads CASSGLAGSGYEQYF. In DNA, the CDR3 is TGTGCCAGCAGCGGACTAGCGGGGAGTGGGTACGAGCAGTACTTC.

The chain carries TRBV6-2 or TRBV6-3 and TRBJ2-1; 9 nucleotides line up with TRBD2. V was clipped by 2 bases and J by 10 bases; unmatched bases: 6. This CDR3 contains 14 residues. The germline gives CDR1 MNHEY, CDR2 SVGEGT. CDR3 loop: CASSYQREVGEQFF. The CDR3 DNA reads TGTGCCAGCAGTTACCAGCGGGAGGTAGGGGAGCAGTTCTTC.

This chain joins TRBV19 and TRBJ1-1, with 8 bases identical to TRBD1. The CDR3 covers 14 residues. Germline loops: CDR1 LNHDA, CDR2 SQIVND (reference sequence). Trimming took 6 bases from V and 7 from J; bases not matched to a gene: 10. CDR3 amino acids: CASRPFGTGIEAFF. CDR3 DNA sequence: TGTGCCAGTAGACCATTCGGGACAGGTATTGAAGCTTTCTTT.

There are a few counts of this clonotype. The chain couples TRBV6-1 to TRBJ1-6, with D tentatively TRBD1 (6 bases). The CDR3 length is 19 residues. With 5 bases removed from V and 0 bases from J, the gap between germline ends came to 20 bases. The germline gives CDR1 MNHNS, CDR2 SASEGT. The CDR3 reads CASSPTLPRGSSYNSPLHF. The CDR3, as DNA: TGTGCCAGCAGTCCTACCCTACCCAGGGGAAGCTCCTATAATTCACCCCTCCACTTT.

This clonotype was recorded a few times. The V and J genes are TRBV4-3 and TRBJ2-7; D is ambiguous. Trimming cost V 0 bases and J 0 bases, with 6 bases left between them. CDR1 is LGHNA and CDR2 is YSLEER in the germline V gene. The CDR3 length is 14 residues. The CDR3 coding sequence is TGCGCCAGCAGCCAAGAGTCGGGCTCCTACGAGCAGTACTTC. Amino acid sequence: CASSQESGSYEQYF.

V is TRBV12-3 or TRBV12-4 and J is TRBJ2-5, with D possibly being TRBD2 (6 bases). V gave up 2 bases and J gave up 6 bases, with 13 bases separating them. The CDR3 extends over 14 amino acids. CDR3 region: CASSLIDGGQTQYF. The CDR3 DNA reads as TGTGCCAGCAGTTTAATTGACGGGGGACAGACCCAGTACTTC.

This clonotype showed up just a few times. This chain connects TRBV5-5 to TRBJ2-2; a weak D match, TRBD2 (6 bases). The CDR3 sequence is 14 residues long. The germline CDR1 and CDR2 sequences are SGHKS and YYEKEE (reference sequence). V was clipped by 4 bases and J by 4 bases, with 11 bases between them. CDR3 amino acids: CASSRGTVTGELFF. For the CDR3, the DNA is TGTGCCAGCAGCCGCGGGACGGTCACCGGGGAGCTGTTTTTT. The variable domain in full, with the rest retrieved from reference TRBV5-5 and TRBJ2-2, is DAGVTQSPTHLIKTRGQQVTLRCSPISGHKSVSWYQQVLGQGPQFIFQYYEKEERGRGNFPDRFSARQFPNYSSELNVNALLLGDSALYLCASSRGTVTGELFFGEGSRLTVL.

This clonotype was seen ten or more times. The chain is built from TRBV28 and TRBJ1-2; weak D call: TRBD1 (5 bases). V lost 7 bases and J 7 bases, leaving 19 bases between the germline ends. The CDR3 totals 14 residues. Per germline, CDR1 MDHEN and CDR2 SYDVKM. CDR3 bases: TGTGCCAGCATCGGGGGGGGTGGCGTTCCTGGCTACACCTTC. The encoded protein is CASIGGGGVPGYTF.

The chain joins TRBV30 to TRBJ2-5; perhaps TRBD2 as D (7 bases). The CDR3 consists of 15 residues. Deletions cut 3 bases from V and 3 bases from J, with 17 bases between. CDR1 and CDR2 (germline): GTSNPN, SVGIG (reference sequence). This chain's CDR3 is CAWSRGASGKETQYF. The CDR3, as DNA: TGTGCCTGGAGCCGGGGGGCTAGCGGAAAAGAGACCCAGTACTTC.

This clonotype has a handful of counts. The CDR3 coding sequence is TGTGCCATCAGAGGCGCGTACCAAGAGACCCAGTACTTC. This gives the protein CAIRGAYQETQYF. The chain couples TRBV10-3 to TRBJ2-5; D gene unclear. CDR3 length: 13 amino acids. Trimming took off 6 bases at V and 0 bases at J, with 8 bases between the two ends. The germline V gene encodes CDR1 ENHRY and CDR2 SYGVKD.

This chain joins TRBV20-1 and TRBJ2-3; 7 bases are shared with TRBD1. The CDR3 runs 15 residues. The V gene end was trimmed by 6 bases and the J gene end by 1 base; junction bases not matched to a gene: 10. Germline values: CDR1 DFQATT, CDR2 SNEGSKA (reference sequence). The CDR3 loop is CSAQDRERGTDTQYF. The CDR3 bases are TGCAGTGCGCAAGACAGGGAGAGGGGCACAGATACGCAGTATTTT.